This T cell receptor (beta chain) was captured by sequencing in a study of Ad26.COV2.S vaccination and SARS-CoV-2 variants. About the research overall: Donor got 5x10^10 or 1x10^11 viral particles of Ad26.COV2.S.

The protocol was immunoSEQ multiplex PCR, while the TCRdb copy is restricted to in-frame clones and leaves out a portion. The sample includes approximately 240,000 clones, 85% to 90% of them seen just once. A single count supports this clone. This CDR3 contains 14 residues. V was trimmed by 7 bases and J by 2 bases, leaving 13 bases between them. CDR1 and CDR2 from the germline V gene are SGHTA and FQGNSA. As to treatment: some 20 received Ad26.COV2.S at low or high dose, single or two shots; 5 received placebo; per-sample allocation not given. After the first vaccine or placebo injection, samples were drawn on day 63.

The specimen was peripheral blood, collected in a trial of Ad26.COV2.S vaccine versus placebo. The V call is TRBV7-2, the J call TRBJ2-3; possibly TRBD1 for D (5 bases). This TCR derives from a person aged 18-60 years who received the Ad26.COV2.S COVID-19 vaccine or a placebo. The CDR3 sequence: CASIQGTYTDTQYF. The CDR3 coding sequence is TGTGCCAGCATCCAGGGCACGTACACAGATACGCAGTATTTT. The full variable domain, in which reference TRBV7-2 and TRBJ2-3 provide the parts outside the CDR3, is GAGVSQSPSNKVTEKGKDVELRCDPISGHTALYWYRQSLGQGLEFLIYFQGNSAPDKSGLPSDRFSAERTGGSVSTLTIQRTQQEDSAVYLCASIQGTYTDTQYFGPGTRLTVL.